One sample yielded the 19 T cell receptor beta chains listed below, sequenced in a study of blood T cell repertoires in COVID-19. Clones were sequenced by immunoSEQ multiplex PCR, and TCRdb holds only the in-frame ones, with some missing. The sample contains about 160,000 clones, roughly 90% of which appear only once. The sequencing input was peripheral blood. These receptor sequences come from a man aged 25-45 years with COVID-19, enrolled during active disease.

The chain carries TRBV7-8 and TRBJ1-1; 10 nucleotides line up with TRBD1. V lost 5 bases, J lost 1 base, and 7 bases stayed unmatched. The CDR3 runs 16 residues. CDR1 and CDR2 (germline): SGHVS, FQNEAQ. CDR3 in amino acids: CASSIRQGAGNTEAFF. The CDR3 nucleotides are TGTGCCAGCAGCATAAGACAGGGGGCGGGGAACACTGAAGCTTTCTTT.

The V and J genes are TRBV6-6 and TRBJ2-5; 11 bases agree with TRBD1. The J segment lost 2 bases and the V segment lost 5 bases, leaving 10 bases of the junction unmatched. The germline gives CDR1 MNHNY, CDR2 SVGAGI (reference sequence). The CDR3 extends over 17 amino acids. The CDR3 sequence: CASSPGTGGVGQETQYF. The CDR3, as DNA: TGTGCCAGCAGTCCCGGGACAGGGGGTGTTGGGCAAGAGACCCAGTACTTC.

The CDR3 nucleotides are TGCAGCGGCCAAGCCGCCTACGAGCAGTACTTC. Translation: CSGQAAYEQYF. The V gene is TRBV29-1, the J gene TRBJ2-7; D not resolved. Trimming shortened V by 7 bases and J by 2 bases, and 9 bases separated the two germline ends. Germline CDR1 and CDR2: SQVTM and ANQGSEA. The CDR3 extends over 11 amino acids.

The chain has TRBV6-1 and TRBJ1-2; no clear D gene. The CDR3 length is 13 residues. CDR1 MNHNS and CDR2 SASEGT come from the germline V gene. V shed 3 bases and J shed 3 bases, with 8 bases lying between them. DNA of the CDR3: TGTGCCAGCAGTGAGATAGGAGACTATGGCTACACCTTC. This translates into CASSEIGDYGYTF.

The chain carries TRBV7-2 and TRBJ2-5, with a tentative D call TRBD1 (5 bases). The V gene lost 0 bases and the J gene lost 6 bases, with 11 bases spanning the gap. The CDR3 consists of 14 residues. Per the germline V gene, CDR1 is SGHTA and CDR2 is FQGNSA. The DNA of the CDR3 is TGTGCCAGCAGCTTAGCGGGAAGGGGCCAGACCCAGTACTTC. Protein: CASSLAGRGQTQYF.

The gene calls are TRBV6-5 and TRBJ2-7; 7 bases line up with TRBD2. This CDR3 contains 15 residues. The V segment lost 0 bases and the J segment 2 bases; nucleotides outside the gene matches: 4. The germline CDR1 and CDR2 sequences are MNHEY and SVGAGI. This CDR3 is CASSYSRTSPYEQYF. The CDR3 nucleotides read TGTGCCAGCAGTTACTCGAGGACTAGTCCCTACGAGCAGTACTTC.

The rearrangement uses TRBV27 and TRBJ2-7; D might be TRBD2 (8 bases). CDR3 length: 16 amino acids. Trimming removed 4 bases at V and 0 bases at J, with 16 bases between. Germline-derived CDR1 and CDR2 are MNHEY and SMNVEV (reference sequence). The DNA of the CDR3 is TGTGCCAGCAGTTCGGGAGGGGGCCTGCTCTCCTACGAGCAGTACTTC. Protein sequence: CASSSGGGLLSYEQYF.

V is TRBV3-1 (or the pseudogene TRBV3-2) and J is TRBJ2-1, with 12 bases aligning to TRBD2. J lost 1 base, V lost 5 bases, and 6 bases had no gene match. The CDR3 is 17 residues long. The V gene's germline CDR1 is LGHDT and CDR2 YNNKEL (reference sequence). CDR3 sequence (DNA): TGTGCCAGCAGCGCCCGGACTAGCGGGGTTTCCTACAATGAGCAGTTCTTC. Protein sequence: CASSARTSGVSYNEQFF.

The chain couples TRBV4-2 to TRBJ2-1; 12 bases map to TRBD2. The ends lost 1 base at V and 9 bases at J; junction bases unmatched: 7. In germline, CDR1 is LGHNA, CDR2 YNFKEQ. This CDR3 contains 16 residues. Here the CDR3 DNA reads TGTGCCAGCAGCCAAGGCAACTTGACTAGCGGGGGTGAGCAGTTCTTC. This codes for CASSQGNLTSGGEQFF.

V is TRBV29-1 and J is TRBJ2-1; D might be TRBD2 (5 bases). The CDR3 is made up of 13 amino acids. Germline CDR1 and CDR2: SQVTM and ANQGSEA. Trimming removed 2 bases from V and 4 bases from J, with 9 bases in between. The CDR3 sequence is CSVESSAYNEQFF. The CDR3 DNA sequence: TGCAGCGTTGAAAGTAGCGCTTACAATGAGCAGTTCTTC.

The rearrangement uses TRBV7-9 and TRBJ1-5; 8 bases fit TRBD1. V lost 5 bases to trimming and J lost 6 bases; unmatched junction nucleotides: 9. The germline V gene has CDR1 SEHNR and CDR2 FQNEAQ (reference sequence). The length of the CDR3 is 15 residues. CDR3 sequence: CASSAPETGGQPQHF. CDR3 sequence (DNA): TGTGCCAGCAGCGCACCCGAAACAGGGGGTCAGCCCCAGCATTTT.

This chain links TRBV19 with TRBJ2-3; 9 positions match TRBD1. This CDR3 is built from 16 residues. J gave up 6 bases and V 7 bases, and 14 bases lay outside the gene matches. Germline V gene lookup returns CDR1 LNHDA and CDR2 SQIVND (reference sequence). The CDR3 DNA follows: TGTGCCAGTAAATTCTACCCGGACAGGGGATCGGATACGCAGTATTTT. Its protein product is CASKFYPDRGSDTQYF.

The rearrangement joins TRBV6-6 to TRBJ2-7, with 7 positions matching TRBD2. This CDR3 is built from 20 residues. Germline loops: CDR1 MNHNY, CDR2 SVGAGI (reference sequence). With V trimmed by 6 bases and J by 4 bases, 27 bases remained unmatched. This chain's CDR3 is CASSGRPRYSETRGVYEQYF. CDR3 coding DNA: TGTGCCAGCAGCGGCCGACCCCGGTATAGTGAGACTCGGGGGGTTTACGAGCAGTACTTC.

V gene TRBV29-1 combines with J gene TRBJ1-2, with 7 bases fitting TRBD1. Germline CDR1 and CDR2: SQVTM and ANQGSEA. J lost 2 bases, V lost 6 bases, and 0 bases had no gene match. This CDR3 is 11 amino acids long. CDR3 in amino acids: CSVGQNYGYTF. CDR3 coding DNA: TGCAGCGTGGGACAGAACTATGGCTACACCTTC.

The V gene is TRBV6-5, the J gene TRBJ1-6; 12 bases map to TRBD1. The CDR3 extends over 15 amino acids. CDR1 and CDR2 (germline): MNHEY, SVGAGI. Trimming took 6 bases from V and 10 from J; bases not matched to a gene: 7. Here the CDR3 DNA reads TGTGCCAGCAGCCCCGGGACAGGGGGCCGGTCACCCCTCCACTTT. This gives the protein CASSPGTGGRSPLHF.

This clone was recorded once. This chain connects TRBV29-1 to TRBJ1-2; D unresolved. V lost 5 bases to trimming and J lost 0 bases, with 16 bases between them. The CDR3 is 15 residues long. Germline loops: CDR1 SQVTM, CDR2 ANQGSEA. The chain's CDR3 is CSVRGHKKANYGYTF. DNA for the CDR3: TGCAGCGTTCGTGGGCACAAAAAAGCTAACTATGGCTACACCTTC.

The genes are TRBV24-1 and TRBJ1-2; 8 nucleotides align to TRBD1. There are 14 residues in the CDR3. CDR1 is KGHDR and CDR2 is SFDVKD in the germline V gene. V trimming: 3 bases; J trimming: 8 bases; junction bases outside the gene matches: 7. CDR3 residues: CATSDRTGLKGYTF. DNA of the CDR3: TGTGCCACCAGTGATCGGACAGGGCTAAAAGGCTACACCTTC.

The chain combines TRBV27 with TRBJ2-3; a weak D match, TRBD1 (8 bases). Trimming took off 5 bases at V and 4 bases at J, with 13 bases between the two ends. The germline V gene has CDR1 MNHEY and CDR2 SMNVEV (reference sequence). CDR3 length equals 14 residues. For the CDR3, the DNA is TGTGCCAGCAGTGACAGGGGAGGGTCAGATACGCAGTATTTT. Its protein is CASSDRGGSDTQYF.

V gene TRBV4-3 combines with J gene TRBJ2-3; TRBD2 is a possible D gene (5 bases). CDR1 and CDR2 (germline): LGHNA, YSLEER. Trimming stripped 0 bases from V and 5 bases from J, with 9 bases between. This CDR3 has 14 amino acids. This CDR3 is CASSQERGGDTQYF. The CDR3, as DNA: TGCGCCAGCAGCCAAGAAAGAGGAGGAGATACGCAGTATTTT.